These 20 T cell receptor beta chains share one sample of origin, sequenced in a study of CD8+CD57+ T cells in acquired aplastic anemia. The template used for profiling TCR beta VDJ and CDR3 was genomic DNA. MiXCR, run by TCRdb on the reads, gives a single entry per CDR3 protein. The repertoire consists of about 190,000 distinct CDR3 sequences, with roughly half occurring once and the leading ten covering about 17%. Sequenced sample: sorted CD4+, CD8+, or CD8+CD57+ T cells (not recorded which) from PBMCs. These receptors originate from a human donor in good health, serving as a control.

This clonotype has just a few counts. DNA of the CDR3: TGCAGTGCTAGGGCGGGTGAAAAACTGTTTTTT. Translated: CSARAGEKLFF. The J gene is TRBJ1-4, the V gene TRBV20-1, with D uncertain. Trimming cost V 3 bases and J 7 bases, with 6 bases left between them. The CDR3 has 11 amino acids. Germline values: CDR1 DFQATT, CDR2 SNEGSKA (reference sequence).

V is TRBV20-1 and J is TRBJ2-5; the D gene is possibly TRBD2 (6 bases). The germline V gene encodes CDR1 DFQATT and CDR2 SNEGSKA (reference sequence). V shed 6 bases and J shed 2 bases, with 10 bases lying between them. There are 12 residues in the CDR3. CDR3: CSARDFQETQYF. The CDR3 nucleotides are TGCAGTGCCAGGGACTTTCAAGAGACCCAGTACTTC.

The V and J genes are TRBV29-1 and TRBJ1-2, with a weak D call TRBD1 (6 bases). CDR1 and CDR2 from the germline V gene are SQVTM and ANQGSEA. The CDR3 consists of 17 residues. The V end lost 3 bases, the J end lost 2 bases, and 22 bases lay between the germline ends. In nucleotides, the CDR3 is TGCAGCGTTGAGGTCTTCCTAGCGGGGGGGCGCAACTATGGCTACACCTTC. This encodes CSVEVFLAGGRNYGYTF.

The V and J genes are TRBV6-6 and TRBJ1-6; 8 bases match TRBD1. V was clipped by 2 bases and J by 16 bases; unmatched bases: 10. Germline V CDR1 and CDR2: MNHNY, SVGAGI (reference sequence). This CDR3 region has 14 residues. In nucleotides, the CDR3 is TGTGCCAGCAGTTACCAGGGGACAGGCTCACAGCTCCACTTT. It yields the protein CASSYQGTGSQLHF.

This clonotype was counted many times. The gene calls are TRBV9 and TRBJ1-5, with TRBD1 matching over 7 bases. The CDR3 covers 15 residues. V lost 0 bases and J lost 3; bases outside the gene matches: 3. CDR1 and CDR2 from the germline V gene are SGDLS and YYNGEE. The CDR3: CASSVAGTVNQPQHF. The CDR3 DNA is TGTGCCAGCAGCGTAGCGGGGACAGTCAATCAGCCCCAGCATTTT.

J is TRBJ2-7 and V is TRBV20-1; D remains unclear. This CDR3 spans 14 amino acids. CDR1 and CDR2 (germline): DFQATT, SNEGSKA (reference sequence). Trimming took 1 base from V and 0 from J, leaving 10 bases between them. The CDR3 reads CSARALADSYEQYF. Written as DNA, the CDR3 is TGCAGTGCTAGAGCTCTGGCGGACTCCTACGAGCAGTACTTC.

Notes on this clonotype: A read error may explain this, as a much larger clone is one base away. This rearrangement joins TRBV5-5 to TRBJ1-1, with D unresolved. CDR3 length: 14 amino acids. Per the germline V gene, CDR1 is SGHKS and CDR2 is YYEKEE (reference sequence). The CDR3 loop reads CASSSTGVATKAFF. DNA of the CDR3: TGTGCCAGCAGCTCTACCGGGGTTGCCACTAAAGCTTTCTTT.

This clonotype was observed at least ten times. The chain couples TRBV9 to TRBJ2-7; TRBD2 is a possible D gene (6 bases). This CDR3 is built from 14 residues. Between the trimmed V and J ends, which lost 0 bases and 3 bases, there was a span of 10 bases. Germline V gene lookup returns CDR1 SGDLS and CDR2 YYNGEE. CDR3 amino acids: CASSVGGVVYEQYF. CDR3 bases: TGTGCCAGCAGCGTAGGGGGGGTTGTCTACGAGCAGTACTTC.

J is TRBJ1-3 and V is TRBV7-6, with D possibly being TRBD1 (5 bases). V lost 0 bases and J 4 bases, leaving 10 bases between the germline ends. The CDR3 is 15 residues long. Germline loops: CDR1 SGHVS, CDR2 FNYEAQ. CDR3 amino acids: CASSLAGVRGNTIYF. The CDR3 DNA reads TGTGCCAGCAGCTTAGCGGGGGTTAGGGGAAACACCATATATTTT.

This chain links TRBV7-3 with TRBJ1-6; 8 bases match TRBD1. Germline V lookup: CDR1 SGHTA, CDR2 FQGTGA. Unmatched junction bases numbered 4, after V lost 4 bases and J lost 11 bases. The CDR3 contains 13 residues. The CDR3 DNA follows: TGTGCCAGCAGCTCCCAGGGGGCCGCACCCCTCCACTTT. Translated, it gives CASSSQGAAPLHF.

The CDR3 sequence is CASSRTGDNSPLHF. In DNA form, the CDR3 reads TGTGCCAGCAGCCGGACAGGGGATAATTCACCCCTCCACTTT. The rearrangement joins TRBV4-2 to TRBJ1-6; 9 bases match TRBD1. After removal of 4 bases from V and 5 bases from J, the junction contained 0 bases not matched to a gene. This CDR3 is 14 amino acids long. Germline lookup yields CDR1 LGHNA and CDR2 YNFKEQ.

V gene TRBV19 combines with J gene TRBJ2-6, with 8 positions matching TRBD2. J lost 0 bases, V lost 3 bases, and 13 bases had no gene match. The CDR3 runs to 20 residues. CDR1 is LNHDA and CDR2 is SQIVND in the germline V gene (reference sequence). The CDR3 nucleotides are TGTGCCAGTAGTATCGGGGGGGCCCCCGGGCTGTGCTCTGGGGCCAACGTCCTGACTTTC. This sequence encodes CASSIGGAPGLCSGANVLTF. Full variable domain (missing parts from reference TRBV19 and TRBJ2-6): DGGITQSPKYLFRKEGQNVTLSCEQNLNHDAMYWYRQDPGQGLRLIYYSQIVNDFQKGDIAEGYSVSREKKESFPLTVTSAQKNPTAFYLCASSIGGAPGLCSGANVLTFGAGSRLTVL.

The chain couples TRBV7-8 to TRBJ2-7; D is unresolved. CDR1 is SGHVS and CDR2 is FQNEAQ in the germline V gene. This CDR3 comprises 14 residues. The ends were cut back, 1 base at V and 0 bases at J, with 7 bases in the middle. CDR3 coding DNA: TGTGCCAGCAGCTTAGACTGGAGCTCCTACGAGCAGTACTTC. It yields the protein CASSLDWSSYEQYF.

In this sample, this clonotype turned up a few times. A much larger clone differs from this one at a single base, so this may be a read error. The gene calls are TRBV19 and TRBJ2-7; TRBD1 agrees at 7 bases. The CDR3 is made up of 14 amino acids. Germline loops: CDR1 LNHDA, CDR2 SQIVND (reference sequence). V shed 3 bases, J shed 4 bases, and the junction held 6 bases outside the gene matches. The CDR3: CASSISGQEYEQYF. The CDR3 bases are TGTGCCAGTAGTATTTCCGGACAGGAATACGAGCAGTACTTC.

The chain links TRBV29-1 to TRBJ1-1; tentatively, D is TRBD1 (6 bases). Germline V CDR1 and CDR2: SQVTM, ANQGSEA. V shed 4 bases and J shed 0 bases, with 12 bases lying between them. The CDR3 contains 14 residues. The CDR3 loop reads CSVVRGLMNTEAFF. The CDR3 bases are TGCAGCGTTGTACGGGGGCTGATGAACACTGAAGCTTTCTTT.

This clonotype was counted ten times or more. The chain links TRBV27 to TRBJ1-6; tentatively, D is TRBD1 (6 bases). V dropped 5 bases and J dropped 9 bases, with 17 bases sitting between them. The CDR3 extends over 15 amino acids. Germline-derived CDR1 and CDR2 are MNHEY and SMNVEV (reference sequence). The CDR3: CASSPFRDTTSPLHF. CDR3 nucleotide sequence: TGTGCCAGCAGTCCCTTCCGGGACACCACTTCACCCCTCCACTTT.

The table lists this clonotype with many counts. V usage is TRBV6-1 and J usage is TRBJ2-5; weak D call: TRBD1 (6 bases). The CDR3 contains 14 residues. V lost 2 bases, J lost 7 bases, and 14 bases lay in between. Germline assignment: CDR1 MNHNS and CDR2 SASEGT. The CDR3 protein is CASSEIQGWVTQYF. As DNA, the CDR3 is TGTGCCAGCAGTGAAATCCAGGGGTGGGTGACCCAGTACTTC.

At least ten counts were recorded for this clonotype. This chain uses TRBV7-2 with TRBJ1-1; D remains ambiguous. Germline CDR1 reads SGHTA; CDR2 reads FQGNSA. This CDR3 contains 14 residues. Trimming removed 5 bases at V and 3 bases at J, with 13 bases between. DNA for the CDR3: TGTGCCAGCAGCGAACAAAGGGTTGACACTGAAGCTTTCTTT. This sequence encodes CASSEQRVDTEAFF.

This clonotype came up once. A much bigger clone sits one base away, suggesting this may be a read error. V is TRBV12-3 or TRBV12-4 and J is TRBJ1-2; 8 nucleotides match TRBD1. The V segment lost 6 bases and the J segment 4 bases; nucleotides outside the gene matches: 10. This CDR3 contains 15 residues. The CDR3 reads CASSQAAGGAYGYTF. Written as DNA, the CDR3 is TGTGCCAGCAGCCAAGCAGCAGGGGGCGCCTATGGCTACACCTTC.

This clonotype has a single count. The chain uses TRBV19 and TRBJ1-2; weak D call: TRBD1 (5 bases). The V gene's germline CDR1 is LNHDA and CDR2 SQIVND (reference sequence). Trimming left V 5 bases short and J 8 bases short, with 15 bases between. The CDR3 extends over 13 amino acids. Here the CDR3 reads CASSPGEGRGYTF. In DNA, the CDR3 is TGTGCCAGTAGTCCCGGGGAGGGACGGGGCTACACCTTC.